The text below deals with one TCR beta chain. The data are from a study of blood T cell repertoires in COVID-19. Study-level information: COVID-19 samples collected from the United States, Italy and Spain covered acute and convalescent phases. Sample material is recorded as cDNA or gDNA derived from T cells, B-cell-depleted T cells, or PBMCs.

Only in-frame clones appear in the TCRdb table, and some are missing; sequencing was by immunoSEQ multiplex PCR. The table shows roughly 120,000 clones, with more than 90% occurring only once. Trimming at V came to 0 bases and at J to 4 bases, leaving 8 bases not matched to a gene. The CDR3 sequence is 16 residues long. Germline CDR1 reads KGHSH; CDR2 reads LQKENI. Sequenced input: peripheral blood. This receptor was taken from a man between 50 and 59 years old with active COVID-19. The chain has TRBV18 and TRBJ2-7; 8 bases line up with TRBD1. The CDR3 loop reads CASSPPTGTGSYEQYF. CDR3 nucleotide sequence: TGTGCCAGCTCACCACCGACCGGGACAGGTTCTTACGAGCAGTACTTC.